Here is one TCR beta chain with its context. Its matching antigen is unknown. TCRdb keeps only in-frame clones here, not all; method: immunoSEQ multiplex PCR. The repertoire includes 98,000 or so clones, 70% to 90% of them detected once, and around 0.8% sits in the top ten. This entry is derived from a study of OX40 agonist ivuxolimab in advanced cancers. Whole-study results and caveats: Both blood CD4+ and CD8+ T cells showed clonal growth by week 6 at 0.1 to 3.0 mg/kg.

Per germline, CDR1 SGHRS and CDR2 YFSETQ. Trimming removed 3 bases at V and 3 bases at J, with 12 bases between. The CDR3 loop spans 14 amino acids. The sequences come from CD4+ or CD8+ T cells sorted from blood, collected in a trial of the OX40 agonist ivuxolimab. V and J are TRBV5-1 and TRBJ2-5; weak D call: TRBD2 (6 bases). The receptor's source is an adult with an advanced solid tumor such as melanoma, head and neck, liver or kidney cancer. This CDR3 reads CASSSRGLKETQYF. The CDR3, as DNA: TGCGCCAGCAGCTCCCGGGGACTGAAAGAGACCCAGTACTTC.